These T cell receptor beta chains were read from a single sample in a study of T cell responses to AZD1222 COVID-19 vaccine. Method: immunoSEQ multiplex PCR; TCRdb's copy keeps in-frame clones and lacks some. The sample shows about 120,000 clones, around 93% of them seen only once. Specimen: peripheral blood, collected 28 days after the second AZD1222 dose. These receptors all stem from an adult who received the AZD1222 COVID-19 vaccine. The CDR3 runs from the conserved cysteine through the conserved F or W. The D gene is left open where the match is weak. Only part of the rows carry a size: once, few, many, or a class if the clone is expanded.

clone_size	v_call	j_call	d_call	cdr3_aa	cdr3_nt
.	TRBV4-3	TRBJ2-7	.	CASSPSKGSYEQYF	TGCGCCAGCAGCCCGAGTAAGGGTTCCTACGAGCAGTACTTC
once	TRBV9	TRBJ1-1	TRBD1	CASSKTGSVTEAFF	TGTGCCAGCAGCAAGACAGGGAGTGTGACTGAAGCTTTCTTT
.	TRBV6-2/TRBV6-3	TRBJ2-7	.	CASSYLTLRYEQYF	TGTGCCAGCAGTTACCTCACCTTACGCTACGAGCAGTACTTC
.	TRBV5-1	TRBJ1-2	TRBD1	CASSPLVGTENGYTF	TGCGCCAGCAGCCCATTAGTGGGGACAGAAAATGGCTACACCTTC
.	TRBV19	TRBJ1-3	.	CASSIGGAGNTIYF	TGTGCCAGTAGTATTGGAGGGGCCGGAAACACCATATATTTT
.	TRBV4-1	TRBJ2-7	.	CASSQGARSSYEQYF	TGCGCCAGCAGCCAAGGAGCACGGAGCTCCTACGAGCAGTACTTC
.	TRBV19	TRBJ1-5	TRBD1	CASSADRDRVQHF	TGTGCCAGTAGCGCAGACCGGGACAGGGTCCAGCATTTT
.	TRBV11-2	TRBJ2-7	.	CASSLGLSSYEQYF	TGTGCCAGCAGCTTAGGACTGAGCTCCTACGAGCAGTACTTC
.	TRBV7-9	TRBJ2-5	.	CASSPDVLPRAQYF	TGTGCCAGCAGCCCGGATGTTTTGCCCAGGGCCCAGTACTTC
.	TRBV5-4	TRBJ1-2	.	CASSSRGNYGYTF	TGTGCCAGCAGCTCGAGGGGTAACTATGGCTACACCTTC
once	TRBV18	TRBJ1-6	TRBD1	CASSPSPGQGFYSPLHF	TGTGCCAGCTCACCTTCTCCGGGACAGGGGTTTTATTCACCCCTCCACTTT
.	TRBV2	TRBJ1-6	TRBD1	CASTPGQQSSYNSPLHF	TGTGCCAGCACACCGGGACAGCAGAGCTCCTATAATTCACCCCTCCACTTT
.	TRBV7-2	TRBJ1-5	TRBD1	CASSAIQGEPQHF	TGTGCCAGCAGCGCCATACAGGGGGAGCCCCAGCATTTT
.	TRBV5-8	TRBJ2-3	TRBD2	CASSTSGRDTQYF	TGTGCCAGCAGCACTAGCGGGAGAGATACGCAGTATTTT
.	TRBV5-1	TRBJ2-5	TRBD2	CASSLRTSGGAAYQETQYF	TGCGCCAGCAGCCTCCGGACTAGCGGGGGGGCGGCCTACCAAGAGACCCAGTACTTC
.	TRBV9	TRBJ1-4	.	CASSVEGALDEKLFF	TGTGCCAGCAGCGTAGAGGGAGCGTTGGATGAAAAACTGTTTTTT
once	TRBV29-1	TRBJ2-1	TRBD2	CSVEFSLAGVHEQFF	TGCAGCGTTGAATTTAGTCTAGCGGGAGTCCATGAGCAGTTCTTC
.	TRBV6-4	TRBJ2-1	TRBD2	CASSESGAGGPNEQFF	TGTGCCAGCAGTGAGAGTGGAGCGGGAGGGCCCAATGAGCAGTTCTTC
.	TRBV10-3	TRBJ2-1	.	CAISEKTGPHNEQFF	TGTGCCATCAGTGAAAAGACCGGGCCCCACAATGAGCAGTTCTTC
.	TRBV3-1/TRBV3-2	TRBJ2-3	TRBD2	CASSQFEASGWADTQYF	TGTGCCAGCAGCCAATTTGAGGCTAGCGGGTGGGCAGATACGCAGTATTTT
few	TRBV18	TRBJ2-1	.	CASSLVARSEQFF	TGTGCCAGCTCACTCGTGGCCCGCAGTGAGCAGTTCTTC
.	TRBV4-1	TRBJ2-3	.	CASSKSGEGAHGTDTQYF	TGCGCCAGCAGCAAAAGTGGGGAAGGAGCTCACGGCACAGATACGCAGTATTTT
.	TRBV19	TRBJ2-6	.	CASSIDGAGTSGANVLTF	TGTGCCAGTAGTATCGATGGGGCAGGCACCTCTGGGGCCAACGTCCTGACTTTC
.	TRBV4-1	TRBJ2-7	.	CASSQDQTVFSEQYF	TGCGCCAGCAGCCAAGACCAGACTGTTTTTAGCGAGCAGTACTTC
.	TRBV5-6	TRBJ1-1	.	CASSPPAGLNTEAFF	TGTGCCAGCAGCCCACCGGCAGGGTTGAACACTGAAGCTTTCTTT
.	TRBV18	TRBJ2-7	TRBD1	CASSLPGGDRYYEQYF	TGTGCCAGCTCATTACCCGGTGGGGACAGGTACTACGAGCAGTACTTC
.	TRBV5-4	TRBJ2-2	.	CASSLGGRNTGELFF	TGTGCCAGCAGCTTGGGGGGCAGAAACACCGGGGAGCTGTTTTTT
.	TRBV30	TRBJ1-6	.	CAWGERGSPLHF	TGTGCCTGGGGCGAGCGAGGGTCACCCCTCCACTTT
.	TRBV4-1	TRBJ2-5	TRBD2	CASSQDSPGGARETQYF	TGCGCCAGCAGCCAAGATTCACCGGGAGGGGCTCGAGAGACCCAGTACTTC
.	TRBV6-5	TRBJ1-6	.	CASSYSTDPGSPLHF	TGTGCCAGCAGTTACTCGACCGACCCAGGCTCACCCCTCCACTTT
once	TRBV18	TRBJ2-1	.	CASSPYEGNYNEQFF	TGTGCCAGCTCACCATACGAGGGAAACTACAATGAGCAGTTCTTC
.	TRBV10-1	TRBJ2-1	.	CASSLNRSSYNEQFF	TGCGCCAGCAGCCTGAATAGGAGCTCCTACAATGAGCAGTTCTTC
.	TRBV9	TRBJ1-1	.	CASSVEAGWTEAFF	TGTGCCAGCAGCGTAGAGGCAGGGTGGACTGAAGCTTTCTTT
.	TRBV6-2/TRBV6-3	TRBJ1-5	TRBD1	CASSYSSIGTGGKPQHF	TGTGCCAGCAGTTACTCCTCAATCGGGACAGGGGGCAAGCCCCAGCATTTT
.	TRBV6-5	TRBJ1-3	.	CASSYSDGAGNTIYF	TGTGCCAGCAGTTACTCAGACGGGGCCGGAAACACCATATATTTT
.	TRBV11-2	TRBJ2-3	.	CASSLGVRGKDDTQYF	TGTGCCAGCAGCTTAGGGGTCCGGGGTAAAGACGATACGCAGTATTTT
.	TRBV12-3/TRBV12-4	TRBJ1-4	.	CASQRHYVEKLFF	TGTGCCAGCCAAAGGCATTATGTCGAAAAACTGTTTTTT
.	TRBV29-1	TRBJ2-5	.	CSVDDPGAQETQYF	TGCAGCGTTGACGATCCAGGGGCCCAAGAGACCCAGTACTTC
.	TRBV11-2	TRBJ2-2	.	CASSWGRVGPGELFF	TGTGCCAGCAGCTGGGGCAGGGTTGGCCCCGGGGAGCTGTTTTTT
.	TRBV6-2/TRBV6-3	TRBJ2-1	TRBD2	CASSYDGGVAEQFF	TGTGCCAGCAGTTACGACGGGGGGGTAGCGGAGCAGTTCTTC
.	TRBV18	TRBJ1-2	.	CASSPNDRNYGYTF	TGTGCCAGCTCCCCAAACGACAGGAACTATGGCTACACCTTC
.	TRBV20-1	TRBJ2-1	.	CSASGDPGTYNEQFF	TGCAGTGCTAGTGGGGACCCAGGGACCTACAATGAGCAGTTCTTC
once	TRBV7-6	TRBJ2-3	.	CASSLSPVQGLGGLTDTQYF	TGTGCCAGCAGCTTATCTCCGGTCCAGGGGCTGGGTGGGCTTACAGATACGCAGTATTTT
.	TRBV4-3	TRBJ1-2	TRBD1	CASSQGDREARGYTF	TGCGCCAGCAGCCAAGGGGACAGGGAGGCTCGGGGCTACACCTTC
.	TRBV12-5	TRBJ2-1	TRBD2	CASGSRTSSPGEQFF	TGTGCTAGTGGTTCCCGGACTAGTTCCCCCGGTGAGCAGTTCTTC
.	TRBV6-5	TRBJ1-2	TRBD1	CASSGHRGDYGYTF	TGTGCCAGCAGCGGGCACAGGGGAGACTATGGCTACACCTTC
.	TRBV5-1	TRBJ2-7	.	CASSLGSGLDEQYF	TGCGCCAGCAGCTTGGGGTCAGGGTTGGACGAGCAGTACTTC
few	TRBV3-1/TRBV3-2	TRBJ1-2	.	CASSQDENGYTF	TGTGCCAGCAGCCAAGATGAAAATGGCTACACCTTC
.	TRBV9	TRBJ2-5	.	CASSVGPGETQYF	TGTGCCAGCAGCGTAGGGCCAGGAGAGACCCAGTACTTC